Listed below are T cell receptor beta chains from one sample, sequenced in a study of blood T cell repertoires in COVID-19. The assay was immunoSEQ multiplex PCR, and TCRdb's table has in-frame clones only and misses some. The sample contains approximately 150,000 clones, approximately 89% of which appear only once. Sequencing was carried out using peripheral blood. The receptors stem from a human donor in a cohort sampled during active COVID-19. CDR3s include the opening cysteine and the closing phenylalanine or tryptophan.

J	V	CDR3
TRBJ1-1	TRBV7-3	CASSLNPRGMNTEAFF
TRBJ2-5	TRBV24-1	CATSDFAGGRETQYF
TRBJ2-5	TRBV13	CASSRPTGFQETQYF
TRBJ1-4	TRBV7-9	CASSSGLQGLVNEKLFF
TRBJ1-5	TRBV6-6	CASSQPDRGDQPQHF
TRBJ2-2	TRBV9	CASSVGLAGGHGELFF
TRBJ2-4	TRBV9	CASSVAAGGLGNIQYF
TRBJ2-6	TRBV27	CASSWGAGANVLTF
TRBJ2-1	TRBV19	CASSYRLAHEQFF
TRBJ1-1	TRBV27	CASSLFQGDTEAFF
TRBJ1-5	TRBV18	CASSPLGDQPQHF
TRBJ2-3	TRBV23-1	CASSQRGLAGGGGTDTQYF
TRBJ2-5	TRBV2	CASSNQGPGETQYF
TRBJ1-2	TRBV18	CASSPPTGVLDYGYTF
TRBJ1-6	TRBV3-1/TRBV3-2	CASVVVRGVENSPLHF
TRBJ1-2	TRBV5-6	CASSWGQANYGYTF